The rows below give T cell receptor beta chains drawn from one sample of a study of cytomegalovirus exposure and HLA in healthy donors. Profiled with immunoSEQ multiplex PCR; TCRdb holds only in-frame clones, not every one. The sample lists about 120,000 clones, about three quarters seen once, with 9% to 15% in the top ten. Sequencing was performed on PBMCs. These receptors all stem from a woman between 35 and 50 years old in good health and CMV-seropositive. CDR3s include the opening cysteine and the closing phenylalanine or tryptophan. The D gene is left open where the match is weak. The size entry is marked missing in some rows and otherwise reads once, few, many or a size class.

j_gene: TRBJ1-2
abundance: once
v_gene: TRBV4-1
d_gene: TRBD1
CDR3nt: TGCGCCAGTAGGACAGGGGGAAATAATATGTATGGCTACACCTTC
CDR3aa: CASRTGGNNMYGYTF

j_gene: TRBJ2-7
abundance: few
v_gene: TRBV7-2
d_gene: TRBD1
CDR3nt: TGTGCCAGCACCGCTCAAGGCGGGACAGGTGTCTACGAGCAGTACTTC
CDR3aa: CASTAQGGTGVYEQYF

j_gene: TRBJ2-7
abundance: .
v_gene: TRBV2
d_gene: TRBD1
CDR3nt: TGTGCCAGCAGTCCGCTCCAGGGGGCGGGCGAGCAGTACTTC
CDR3aa: CASSPLQGAGEQYF

j_gene: TRBJ1-2
abundance: .
v_gene: TRBV29-1
d_gene: TRBD1
CDR3nt: TGCAGCGTCCTCGGTGCGACAGGGGACTATGGCTACACCTTC
CDR3aa: CSVLGATGDYGYTF

j_gene: TRBJ2-3
abundance: few
v_gene: TRBV10-3
d_gene: TRBD2
CDR3nt: TGTGCCACGACTAGCGGGGGGGCCGTAGATACGCAGTATTTT
CDR3aa: CATTSGGAVDTQYF

j_gene: TRBJ2-7
abundance: .
v_gene: TRBV6-1
d_gene: TRBD1
CDR3nt: TGTGCCAGCAGTATAAACCAGGGGGCATACGAGCAGTACTTC
CDR3aa: CASSINQGAYEQYF

j_gene: TRBJ2-3
abundance: once
v_gene: TRBV5-4
d_gene: .
CDR3nt: TGTGCCAGCAGCTCCACAGTTCGAGCTAGCACAGATACGCAGTATTTT
CDR3aa: CASSSTVRASTDTQYF

j_gene: TRBJ2-1
abundance: .
v_gene: TRBV5-1
d_gene: .
CDR3nt: TGCGCCAGCAGCTACGCAGGGCTACTCAGCTCCTACAATGAGCAGTTCTTC
CDR3aa: CASSYAGLLSSYNEQFF

j_gene: TRBJ1-5
abundance: .
v_gene: TRBV7-2
d_gene: .
CDR3nt: TGTGCCAGCAGCCGCCAGGGTAGCAATCAGCCCCAGCATTTT
CDR3aa: CASSRQGSNQPQHF

j_gene: TRBJ1-4
abundance: .
v_gene: TRBV28
d_gene: .
CDR3nt: TGTGCCAGCCTAGCACCGGGGGACCAAATTTTT
CDR3aa: CASLAPGDQIF

j_gene: TRBJ1-1
abundance: .
v_gene: TRBV9
d_gene: .
CDR3nt: TGTGCCAGCAGCGTAGTAGACGGAAGCGGATACACTGAAGCTTTCTTT
CDR3aa: CASSVVDGSGYTEAFF

j_gene: TRBJ2-1
abundance: .
v_gene: TRBV7-9
d_gene: TRBD2
CDR3nt: TGTGCCAGCAGCCTGCTAGGAGCGGGGGGGTCGCAGTTCTTC
CDR3aa: CASSLLGAGGSQFF

j_gene: TRBJ2-7
abundance: .
v_gene: TRBV7-9
d_gene: TRBD1
CDR3nt: TGTGCCAGCAGCGCGACCGGGACAGGGAACTACGAGCAGTACTTC
CDR3aa: CASSATGTGNYEQYF

j_gene: TRBJ2-3
abundance: .
v_gene: TRBV19
d_gene: .
CDR3nt: TGTGCCAGTAGAAGGGCGTGGGCCGGGAGAGATACGCAGTATTTT
CDR3aa: CASRRAWAGRDTQYF

j_gene: TRBJ1-1
abundance: .
v_gene: TRBV19
d_gene: TRBD1
CDR3nt: TGTGCCAGTAGTAAACGGACAGGGCTCATGAACACTGAAGCTTTCTTT
CDR3aa: CASSKRTGLMNTEAFF

j_gene: TRBJ1-2
abundance: once
v_gene: TRBV6-6
d_gene: .
CDR3nt: TGTGCCAGCAGTTACTCGAGTCAACTCGACTATGGCTACACCTTC
CDR3aa: CASSYSSQLDYGYTF

j_gene: TRBJ2-1
abundance: .
v_gene: TRBV6-4
d_gene: TRBD1
CDR3nt: TGTGCCAGCAGTGACCGGGGGACAGGGGGCAATGAGCAGTTCTTC
CDR3aa: CASSDRGTGGNEQFF

j_gene: TRBJ1-2
abundance: .
v_gene: TRBV7-6
d_gene: TRBD1
CDR3nt: TGTGCCAGCAGCCCGAGGGACAGGGTTTTCTCTGGCTACACCTTC
CDR3aa: CASSPRDRVFSGYTF

j_gene: TRBJ1-6
abundance: .
v_gene: TRBV6-1
d_gene: .
CDR3nt: TGTGCCAGCAGGACAGGCAGGAATTCACCCCTCCACTTT
CDR3aa: CASRTGRNSPLHF

j_gene: TRBJ1-6
abundance: .
v_gene: TRBV6-1
d_gene: TRBD1
CDR3nt: TGTGCCAGCAGTGGATTTCCGGGACAGGGGAGTAATTCACCCCTCCACTTT
CDR3aa: CASSGFPGQGSNSPLHF

j_gene: TRBJ2-1
abundance: .
v_gene: TRBV5-1
d_gene: .
CDR3nt: TGCGCCAGCAGCCCGTCGGCAGGGGGGTATCAGAGCTCCTACAATGAGCAGTTCTTC
CDR3aa: CASSPSAGGYQSSYNEQFF

j_gene: TRBJ2-1
abundance: .
v_gene: TRBV11-2
d_gene: TRBD2
CDR3nt: TGTGCCAGCAGCTTCCGGTTAGCGGGGAGTAATGAGCAGTTCTTC
CDR3aa: CASSFRLAGSNEQFF